What follows are 8 T cell receptor beta chains derived from one specimen sequenced in a study of blood T cell repertoires in COVID-19. Clones were sequenced by immunoSEQ multiplex PCR, and TCRdb holds only the in-frame ones, with some missing. The sample holds over 65,000 clones; roughly 85% are singletons and the top ten take around 8.1%. Sequencing input: peripheral blood. These receptors were taken from a man aged 30-40 years with acute or convalescent COVID-19.

This clone was counted only a few times. V is TRBV10-2 and J is TRBJ1-5; 7 bases map to TRBD1. CDR1 is WSHSY, CDR2 SAAADI, per germline. The CDR3 totals 14 residues. V gave up 8 bases and J gave up 0 bases; unmatched junction bases: 4. The CDR3 sequence: CASRQGYSNQPQHF. Here the CDR3 DNA reads TGCGCCAGCCGACAGGGATATAGCAATCAGCCCCAGCATTTT.

J is TRBJ2-1 and V is TRBV29-1, with 9 bases lining up with TRBD2. CDR1 is SQVTM, CDR2 ANQGSEA, per germline. The CDR3 runs 13 residues. J gave up 4 bases and V 7 bases, and 5 bases lay outside the gene matches. The CDR3 coding sequence is TGCAGCGCCGGGACTAGCACATACAATGAGCAGTTCTTC. Its protein is CSAGTSTYNEQFF.

The chain couples TRBV5-4 to TRBJ2-7, with D perhaps TRBD2 (6 bases). Germline V gene sequence: CDR1 SGHNT, CDR2 YYREEE (reference sequence). V was shortened by 4 bases and J by 2 bases, with 16 bases between the two germline ends. This CDR3 is 15 amino acids long. The CDR3: CASSRKVSGPYEQYF. In DNA form, the CDR3 reads TGTGCCAGCAGCAGAAAAGTGAGCGGGCCCTACGAGCAGTACTTC.

The chain has TRBV12-3 or TRBV12-4 and TRBJ2-2; 8 bases fit TRBD1. The length of the CDR3 is 13 residues. Trimming at V came to 6 bases and at J to 6 bases, leaving 3 bases not matched to a gene. CDR3 amino acids: CASRGQGAGELFF. CDR3 DNA sequence: TGTGCCAGCAGAGGACAGGGTGCCGGGGAGCTGTTTTTT.

The chain links TRBV5-1 to TRBJ2-7; 7 nucleotides agree with TRBD1. This CDR3 is built from 14 residues. V dropped 0 bases and J dropped 3; count of bases not matched to a gene: 3. The germline CDR1 and CDR2 sequences are SGHRS and YFSETQ. The CDR3 sequence is CASSLGDRNYEQYF. The CDR3 DNA reads as TGCGCCAGCAGCTTGGGGGACAGAAACTACGAGCAGTACTTC.

This chain links TRBV7-9 with TRBJ2-5, with 11 bases identical to TRBD2. V trimming: 5 bases; J trimming: 5 bases; junction bases outside the gene matches: 7. The CDR3 has 15 amino acids. Germline lookup yields CDR1 SEHNR and CDR2 FQNEAQ (reference sequence). CDR3 DNA sequence: TGTGCCAGCAGCCTAAGACTAGCGGGATTGGAGACCCAGTACTTC. It specifies CASSLRLAGLETQYF.

This chain joins TRBV28 and TRBJ1-5, with no clear D. Trimming took off 4 bases at V and 7 bases at J, with 8 bases between the two ends. The CDR3 length is 12 residues. Germline assignment: CDR1 MDHEN and CDR2 SYDVKM. The CDR3 coding sequence is TGTGCCAGCAGTTGGGCTTACCAGCCCCAGCATTTT. Residues: CASSWAYQPQHF.

The rearrangement joins TRBV7-9 to TRBJ1-3; TRBD1 matches 7 bases. V lost 5 bases and J lost 0; bases outside the gene matches: 7. CDR3 length: 16 amino acids. Per germline, CDR1 SEHNR and CDR2 FQNEAQ (reference sequence). The CDR3 sequence is CASSPQGQSSGNTIYF. The CDR3 DNA reads TGTGCCAGCAGCCCCCAGGGACAGTCCTCTGGAAACACCATATATTTT.